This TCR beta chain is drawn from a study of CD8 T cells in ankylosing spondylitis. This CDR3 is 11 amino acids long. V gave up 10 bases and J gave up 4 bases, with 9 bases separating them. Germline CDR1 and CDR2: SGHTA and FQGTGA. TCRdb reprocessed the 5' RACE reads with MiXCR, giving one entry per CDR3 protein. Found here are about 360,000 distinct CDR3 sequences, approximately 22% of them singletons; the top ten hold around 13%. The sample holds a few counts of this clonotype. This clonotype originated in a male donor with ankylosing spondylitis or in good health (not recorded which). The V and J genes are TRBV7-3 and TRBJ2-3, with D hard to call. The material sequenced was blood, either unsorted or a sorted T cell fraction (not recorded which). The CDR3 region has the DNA TGTGCCAACCCCCGCCCAGATACGCAGTATTTT. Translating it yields CANPRPDTQYF.